This T cell receptor beta chain was recovered during a study of response to subunit inactivated influenza vaccine. This CDR3 region has 17 residues. The V segment lost 1 base and the J segment 3 bases; nucleotides outside the gene matches: 9. From germline, CDR1 is LGHDT and CDR2 YNNKEL (reference sequence). Study results and caveats: Authors suggested each seasonal flu vaccination may recruit only limited numbers of new T cells.

TCRdb used MiXCR to reprocess the RT-PCR reads, holding one entry per CDR3 protein. The sample carries approximately 530,000 distinct CDR3 sequences, about an eighth recorded once. Regarding this clonotype: Its antigen is not identified.

This receptor was identified in a man between 50 and 59 years old who received an inactivated influenza vaccine. The sequenced sample was PBMCs from blood, obtained roughly 48 days after vaccination. The chain recombines TRBV3-1 with TRBJ2-1; the match to TRBD2 covers 7 bases. The CDR3 DNA reads TGTGCCAGCAGCCAAGTCTTCAGGCTAGCGGTCTACAATGAGCAGTTCTTC. Encoded protein: CASSQVFRLAVYNEQFF.